These 24 T cell receptor beta chains were sequenced from one sample in a study of cytomegalovirus exposure and HLA in healthy donors. A multiplex PCR was run with 60 Vbeta primers and 13 Jbeta primers. Data came from immunoSEQ multiplex PCR; TCRdb stores just in-frame clones and leaves some out. The repertoire includes roughly 100,000 clones, over 65% of them detected once, and 0.6% to 0.95% sits in the top ten. Material for sequencing was PBMCs. These receptors all stem from an older woman in good health and CMV-seronegative.

This clone has a single count. The genes are TRBV7-2 and TRBJ2-7; a weak D match, TRBD2 (5 bases). Deletions cut 2 bases from V and 6 bases from J, with 11 bases between. The germline gives CDR1 SGHTA, CDR2 FQGNSA. The CDR3 is made up of 13 amino acids. The DNA for the CDR3 is TGTGCCAGCAGCTTAAACACGAGGGCCGAGCAGTACTTC. Translation: CASSLNTRAEQYF.

This clone was found a few times. V usage is TRBV30 and J usage is TRBJ2-7; maybe TRBD1 (6 bases). V was trimmed by 3 bases and J by 3 bases, leaving 12 bases between them. This CDR3 is 13 amino acids long. Germline lookup yields CDR1 GTSNPN and CDR2 SVGIG (reference sequence). CDR3 DNA: TGTGCCTGGAGCCCGGACAGTAACTACGAGCAGTACTTC. As protein: CAWSPDSNYEQYF.

The V gene is TRBV6-5, the J gene TRBJ1-2; perhaps TRBD1 as D (6 bases). The CDR3 runs to 16 residues. V lost 3 bases to trimming and J lost 4 bases, with 18 bases between them. Germline-derived CDR1 and CDR2 are MNHEY and SVGAGI. The CDR3 sequence is CASSYNTGSVIYGYTF. In nucleotides, the CDR3 is TGTGCCAGCAGTTATAACACAGGGAGCGTGATCTATGGCTACACCTTC.

V and J are TRBV9 and TRBJ2-7; D perhaps matches TRBD2 (6 bases). Trimming removed 0 bases from V and 2 bases from J, with 15 bases in between. This CDR3 contains 16 residues. Germline-derived CDR1 and CDR2 are SGDLS and YYNGEE. CDR3 sequence (DNA): TGTGCCAGCAGCGTAGTAGCGGAGCCTATCCCCTACGAGCAGTACTTC. It is translated as CASSVVAEPIPYEQYF.

The V gene is TRBV30, the J gene TRBJ1-5; no clear D. The CDR3 has 13 amino acids. With 2 bases removed from V and 5 bases from J, the gap between germline ends came to 10 bases. The germline V gene encodes CDR1 GTSNPN and CDR2 SVGIG (reference sequence). CDR3 in amino acids: CAWSKAGYQPQHF. CDR3 sequence (DNA): TGTGCCTGGAGTAAGGCGGGGTATCAGCCCCAGCATTTT.

The chain couples TRBV6-5 to TRBJ2-7; TRBD2 matches 8 bases. CDR1 and CDR2 from the germline V gene are MNHEY and SVGAGI. This CDR3 region has 12 residues. V gave up 2 bases and J gave up 6 bases; unmatched junction bases: 0. The CDR3 region has the DNA TGTGCCAGCAGTTACGCGGGGGGCGAGCAGTACTTC. Translating gives CASSYAGGEQYF.

V is TRBV7-2 and J is TRBJ2-7; TRBD1 might be the D (7 bases). The CDR3 has 15 amino acids. Trimming stripped 5 bases from V and 6 bases from J, with 20 bases between. CDR1 and CDR2 (germline): SGHTA, FQGNSA. Here the CDR3 reads CASSPAGTVIPEQYF. The CDR3 DNA reads as TGTGCCAGCAGCCCGGCGGGGACAGTTATCCCCGAGCAGTACTTC.

This rearrangement joins TRBV5-1 to TRBJ1-5; TRBD1 is a possible D gene (6 bases). Germline V lookup: CDR1 SGHRS, CDR2 YFSETQ. The CDR3 runs 14 residues. Trimming shortened V by 1 base and J by 5 bases, and 10 bases separated the two germline ends. In DNA, the CDR3 is TGCGCCAGCAGCTTGTCGGGGGGCGATCAGCCCCAGCATTTT. Its translation is CASSLSGGDQPQHF.

The V gene is TRBV10-1, the J gene TRBJ2-7; D might be TRBD2 (6 bases). The CDR3 length is 18 residues. CDR1 is WNHNN and CDR2 is SYGVQD in the germline V gene (reference sequence). Trimming took off 0 bases at V and 6 bases at J, with 24 bases between the two ends. The CDR3 DNA is TGCGCCAGCAGTGAGTCCCCGCTAGCGAGTTCCTACCAATGCGAGCAGTACTTC. Protein: CASSESPLASSYQCEQYF.

V gene TRBV28 combines with J gene TRBJ1-1; perhaps TRBD1 as D (6 bases). The CDR3 consists of 13 residues. V was cut by 10 bases and J by 1 base, with 13 bases left in between. From germline, CDR1 is MDHEN and CDR2 SYDVKM. CDR3 in DNA: TGTGCCATAGTAGAGGACAGGAACACTGAAGCTTTCTTT. Protein: CAIVEDRNTEAFF.

The chain links TRBV5-1 to TRBJ2-1; 13 bases align to TRBD2. This CDR3 contains 18 residues. Germline V gene sequence: CDR1 SGHRS, CDR2 YFSETQ. V dropped 3 bases and J dropped 2; count of bases not matched to a gene: 8. The chain's CDR3 is CASSWGLAGPITYNEQFF. CDR3 in DNA: TGCGCCAGCAGCTGGGGACTAGCGGGACCTATCACCTACAATGAGCAGTTCTTC.

The CDR3 is CAWRLVDTQYF. In DNA form, the CDR3 reads TGTGCCTGGAGGCTAGTGGATACGCAGTATTTT. The chain is built from TRBV30 and TRBJ2-3; no firm D call. The germline V gene encodes CDR1 GTSNPN and CDR2 SVGIG (reference sequence). This CDR3 is 11 amino acids long. V was cut by 3 bases and J by 6 bases, with 7 bases left in between.

The chain has TRBV29-1 and TRBJ2-7, with D possibly TRBD2 on 5 matching bases. Trimming pared 1 base from V and 7 bases from J, leaving 11 bases between. This CDR3 spans 12 amino acids. In germline, CDR1 is SQVTM, CDR2 ANQGSEA. DNA of the CDR3: TGCAGCGTTGAAGGAGAGGGAAGGGAGCAGTACTTC. Translating it yields CSVEGEGREQYF.

The V and J genes are TRBV7-2 and TRBJ2-3; D is perhaps TRBD2 (6 bases). Germline CDR1 is SGHTA and CDR2 is FQGNSA. The CDR3 loop spans 12 amino acids. Between the trimmed V and J ends, which lost 8 bases and 0 bases, there was a span of 6 bases. The CDR3 spells CASGTSTDTQYF. The CDR3 coding sequence is TGTGCCAGCGGGACTAGCACAGATACGCAGTATTTT. Full variable domain (missing parts from reference TRBV7-2 and TRBJ2-3): GAGVSQSPSNKVTEKGKDVELRCDPISGHTALYWYRQSLGQGLEFLIYFQGNSAPDKSGLPSDRFSAERTGGSVSTLTIQRTQQEDSAVYLCASGTSTDTQYFGPGTRLTVL.

Written as DNA, the CDR3 is TGTGCCAGCAGCCGCGGTGGCACAGATACGCAGTATTTT. It yields the protein CASSRGGTDTQYF. The genes are TRBV6-5 and TRBJ2-3; D remains unclear. Trimming removed 6 bases from V and 1 base from J, with 8 bases in between. The CDR3 is 13 residues long. The V gene's germline CDR1 is MNHEY and CDR2 SVGAGI.

This sequence joins TRBV30 and TRBJ1-2, with D hard to call. CDR1 is GTSNPN, CDR2 SVGIG, per germline (reference sequence). The CDR3 consists of 11 residues. The ends were cut back, 2 bases at V and 8 bases at J, with 9 bases in the middle. CDR3 DNA sequence: TGTGCCTGGAGTACCCGAGCGGGCTACACCTTC. Translation: CAWSTRAGYTF.

This clone was detected only a few times. This sequence joins TRBV27 and TRBJ1-2; D is perhaps TRBD1 (6 bases). The CDR3 has 16 amino acids. Germline V gene sequence: CDR1 MNHEY, CDR2 SMNVEV (reference sequence). With 3 bases removed from V and 3 bases from J, the gap between germline ends came to 17 bases. Here the CDR3 reads CASSFSGAPSDYGYTF. DNA of the CDR3: TGTGCCAGCAGTTTCTCAGGGGCTCCCTCGGACTATGGCTACACCTTC.

The chain carries TRBV6-5 and TRBJ2-1; D call uncertain. CDR1 and CDR2 from the germline V gene are MNHEY and SVGAGI. Deletions cut 4 bases from V and 4 bases from J, with 8 bases between. The CDR3 covers 13 residues. CDR3 loop: CASSSFSYNEQFF. The DNA for the CDR3 is TGTGCCAGCAGTTCTTTTTCGTACAATGAGCAGTTCTTC.

The chain couples TRBV6-5 to TRBJ1-2; 7 bases align to TRBD1. V was clipped by 6 bases and J by 4 bases; unmatched bases: 8. This CDR3 contains 14 residues. Germline loops: CDR1 MNHEY, CDR2 SVGAGI. The CDR3: CASSREAGGYGYTF. For the CDR3, the DNA is TGTGCCAGCAGCAGAGAAGCAGGGGGCTATGGCTACACCTTC.

The chain recombines TRBV4-3 with TRBJ2-1; maybe TRBD1 (6 bases). Germline lookup yields CDR1 LGHNA and CDR2 YSLEER. This CDR3 is built from 15 residues. V lost 3 bases and J 4 bases, leaving 13 bases between the germline ends. The CDR3 loop is CASSQSRGPYNEQFF. CDR3 in DNA: TGCGCCAGCAGCCAGTCCAGGGGTCCGTACAATGAGCAGTTCTTC.

For the CDR3, the DNA is TGTGCCACCAGCAGAAATCTATTCGTGGGTGCGGTGGAGACCCAGTACTTC. The encoded protein is CATSRNLFVGAVETQYF. This rearrangement joins TRBV15 to TRBJ2-5; D gene unclear. Germline lookup yields CDR1 LNHNV and CDR2 YYDKDF (reference sequence). V gave up 2 bases and J gave up 5 bases, with 21 bases separating them. The CDR3 contains 17 residues.

The chain couples TRBV19 to TRBJ1-6, with D hard to call. Trimming cost V 3 bases and J 0 bases, with 9 bases left between them. CDR3 size: 16 residues. Germline CDR1 and CDR2: LNHDA and SQIVND (reference sequence). CDR3 in amino acids: CASSMVRVSYNSPLHF. The DNA for the CDR3 is TGTGCCAGTAGTATGGTCCGGGTCTCCTATAATTCACCCCTCCACTTT.

The V gene is TRBV15, the J gene TRBJ1-3; 9 positions agree with TRBD1. The CDR3 totals 15 residues. The V segment lost 5 bases and the J segment 1 base; nucleotides outside the gene matches: 3. In germline, CDR1 is LNHNV, CDR2 YYDKDF (reference sequence). The CDR3 DNA reads TGTGCCACCAGCCCAGGGACAGGGTCTGGAAACACCATATATTTT. It is translated as CATSPGTGSGNTIYF.

The chain combines TRBV4-3 with TRBJ1-1; 8 positions match TRBD1. The CDR3 has 14 residues. From germline, CDR1 is LGHNA and CDR2 YSLEER. Trimming at V came to 4 bases and at J to 4 bases, leaving 5 bases not matched to a gene. The CDR3 region is CASSLQGAGTEAFF. Here the CDR3 DNA reads TGCGCCAGCAGCCTGCAGGGGGCCGGCACTGAAGCTTTCTTT.